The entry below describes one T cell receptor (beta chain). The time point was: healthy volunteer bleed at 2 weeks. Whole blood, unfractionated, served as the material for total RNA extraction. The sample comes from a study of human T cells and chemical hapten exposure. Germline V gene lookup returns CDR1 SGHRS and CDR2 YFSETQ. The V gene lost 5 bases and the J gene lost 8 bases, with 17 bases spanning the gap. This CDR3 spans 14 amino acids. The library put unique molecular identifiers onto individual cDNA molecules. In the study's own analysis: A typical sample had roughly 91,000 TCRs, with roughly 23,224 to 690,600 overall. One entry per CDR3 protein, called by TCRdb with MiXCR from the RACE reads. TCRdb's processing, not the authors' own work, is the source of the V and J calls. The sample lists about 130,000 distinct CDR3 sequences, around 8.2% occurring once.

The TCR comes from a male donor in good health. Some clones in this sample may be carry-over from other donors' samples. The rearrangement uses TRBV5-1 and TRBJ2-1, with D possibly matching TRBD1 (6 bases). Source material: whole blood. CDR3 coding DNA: TGCGCCAGCAGAGGGGGATCTACTCAGGATGAGCAGTTCTTC. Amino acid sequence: CASRGGSTQDEQFF.